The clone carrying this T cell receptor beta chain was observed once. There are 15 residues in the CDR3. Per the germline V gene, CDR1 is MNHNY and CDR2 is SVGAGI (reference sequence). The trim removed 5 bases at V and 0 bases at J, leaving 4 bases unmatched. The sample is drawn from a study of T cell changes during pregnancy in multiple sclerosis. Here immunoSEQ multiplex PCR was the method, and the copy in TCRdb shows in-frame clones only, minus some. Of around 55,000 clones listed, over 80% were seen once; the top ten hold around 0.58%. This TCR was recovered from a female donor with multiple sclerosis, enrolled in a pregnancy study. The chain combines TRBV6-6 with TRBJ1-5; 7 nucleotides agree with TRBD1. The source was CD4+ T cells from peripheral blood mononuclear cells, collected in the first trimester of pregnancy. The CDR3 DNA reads TGTGCCAGCAGTAGACAGGGAATTAGCAATCAGCCCCAGCATTTT. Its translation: CASSRQGISNQPQHF.